The 5 T cell receptor beta chains below were found in one sample sequenced in a study of hypomethylating agent response in myelodysplastic syndrome. Assay: immunoSEQ multiplex PCR; the TCRdb copy retains only in-frame clones and omits some. This sample has fewer than 7,000 clones, with almost 85% found just once. The sample in question was bone marrow, obtained before or after starting hypomethylating agent treatment for myelodysplastic syndrome (not recorded which). The receptors here all came from a human donor with myelodysplastic syndrome.

The chain combines TRBV9 with TRBJ1-3, with 8 bases that match TRBD1. CDR3 size: 15 residues. Looked up from germline, CDR1 is SGDLS and CDR2 is YYNGEE. V trimming: 5 bases; J trimming: 2 bases; junction bases outside the gene matches: 6. The DNA of the CDR3 is TGTGCCAGCAGTCGACAGGGGCGGCCTGGAAACACCATATATTTT. It yields the protein CASSRQGRPGNTIYF.

V is TRBV10-3 and J is TRBJ2-7; possible D gene TRBD2, 7 bases. The CDR3 has 14 residues. In germline, CDR1 is ENHRY, CDR2 SYGVKD. CDR3 residues: CASSEGGAVGEQYV. For the CDR3, the DNA is TGTGCCAGCAGTGAAGGGGGGGCTGTGGGCGAGCAGTACGTC.

The rearrangement joins TRBV11-2 to TRBJ2-3; no clear D. V was cut by 5 bases and J by 4 bases, with 7 bases left in between. Germline-derived CDR1 and CDR2 are SGHAT and FQNNGV. The CDR3 contains 12 residues. CDR3 sequence: CASSQGSDTQYF. CDR3 bases: TGTGCCAGCAGCCAAGGGTCAGATACGCAGTATTTT. Using reference TRBV11-2 and TRBJ2-3 for the parts outside the CDR3, the full variable domain is EAGVAQSPRYKIIEKRQSVAFWCNPISGHATLYWYQQILGQGPKLLIQFQNNGVVDDSQLPKDRFSAERLKGVDSTLKIQPAKLEDSAVYLCASSQGSDTQYFGPGTRLTVL.

On this clone: Relative to the germline gene, one junction end is altered; a read error may explain this. The chain has TRBV5-1 and TRBJ1-4, with D possibly TRBD1 on 5 matching bases. The CDR3 contains 13 residues. Germline CDR1 is SGHRS and CDR2 is YFSETQ. For the CDR3, the DNA is TGCGCCAGCAGCCCAGGGCTTGGGGAAAGACTGTTTTTT. Translation gives CASSPGLGERLFF. The whole variable domain, remainder taken from reference TRBV5-1 and TRBJ1-4, is KAGVTQTPRYLIKTRGQQVTLSCSPISGHRSVSWYQQTPGQGLQFLFEYFSETQRNKGNFPGRFSGRQFSNSRSEMNVSTLELGDSALYLCASSPGLGERLFFGSGTQLSVL.

This clone was seen more than once but under ten times. V and J are TRBV21-1 and TRBJ2-1. TRBV21-1 constitutes a pseudogene. The CDR3 runs to 15 residues. CDR3 loop: CASSKESRHYNEQFF. The CDR3, as DNA: TGTGCCAGCAGCAAAGAGTCTAGACACTACAATGAGCAGTTCTTC.